This T cell receptor (beta chain) was identified in a study of blood T cell repertoires in COVID-19. On the study more broadly: Donors in the United States, Italy and Spain gave samples during acute or convalescent COVID-19. From T cells, B-cell-depleted T cells, or PBMCs came the material, which was cDNA or gDNA.

In the authors' workflow: Reference gene primers were amplified, and this amplification served to estimate nucleated cell counts. The table came from immunoSEQ multiplex PCR; TCRdb's copy has only in-frame clones and leaves some out. That table furnishes V, J and clone size, whereas the DNA furnished D and trimming. The sample yields more than 100,000 clones, around 88% seen once. This CDR3 is built from 16 residues. V usage is TRBV21-1 and J usage is TRBJ2-3; the tabulated D call, TRBD1, remains unverified against the DNA. TRBV21-1 is reported as a pseudogene. This TCR derives from a woman between 50 and 59 years old with active or convalescent COVID-19. Specimen: peripheral blood. The CDR3: CASSNRGRPVTDTQYF. The CDR3 coding sequence is TGTGCCAGCAGCAATAGGGGCCGCCCAGTCACAGATACGCAGTATTTT.